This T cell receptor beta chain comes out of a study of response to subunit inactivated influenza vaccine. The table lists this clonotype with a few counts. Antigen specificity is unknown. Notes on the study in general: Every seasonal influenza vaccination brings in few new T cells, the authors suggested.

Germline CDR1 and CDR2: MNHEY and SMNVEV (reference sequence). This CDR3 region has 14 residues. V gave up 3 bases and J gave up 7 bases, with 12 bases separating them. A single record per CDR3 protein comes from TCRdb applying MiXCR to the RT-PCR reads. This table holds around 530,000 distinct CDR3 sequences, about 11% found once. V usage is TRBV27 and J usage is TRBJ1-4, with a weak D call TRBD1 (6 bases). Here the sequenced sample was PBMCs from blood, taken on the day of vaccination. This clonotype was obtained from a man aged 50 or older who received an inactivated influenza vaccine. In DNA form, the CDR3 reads TGTGCCAGCAGTTTTGGGGGCGGGGTTGAAAAACTGTTTTTT. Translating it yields CASSFGGGVEKLFF.